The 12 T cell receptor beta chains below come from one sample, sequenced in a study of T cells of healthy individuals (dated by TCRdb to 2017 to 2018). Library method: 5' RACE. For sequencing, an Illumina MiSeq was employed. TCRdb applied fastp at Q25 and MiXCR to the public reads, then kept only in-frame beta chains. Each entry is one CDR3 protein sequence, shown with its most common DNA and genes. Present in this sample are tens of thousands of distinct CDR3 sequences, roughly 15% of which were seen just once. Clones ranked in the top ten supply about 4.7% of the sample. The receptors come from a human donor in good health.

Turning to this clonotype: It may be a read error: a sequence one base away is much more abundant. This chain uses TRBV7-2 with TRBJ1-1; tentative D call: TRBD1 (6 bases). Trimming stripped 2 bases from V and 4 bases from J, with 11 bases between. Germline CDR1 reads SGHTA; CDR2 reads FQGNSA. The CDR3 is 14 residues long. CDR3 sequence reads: CASSLRGGVTEAFF. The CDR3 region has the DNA TGTGCCAGCAGCTTAAGAGGGGGGGTCACTGAAGCTTTCTTT.

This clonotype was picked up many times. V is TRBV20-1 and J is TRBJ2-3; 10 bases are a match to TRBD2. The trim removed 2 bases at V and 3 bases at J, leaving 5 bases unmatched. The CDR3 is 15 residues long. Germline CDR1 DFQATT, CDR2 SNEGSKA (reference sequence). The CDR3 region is CSARPGLAITDTQYF. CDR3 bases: TGCAGTGCTAGACCGGGACTAGCGATTACAGATACGCAGTATTTT.

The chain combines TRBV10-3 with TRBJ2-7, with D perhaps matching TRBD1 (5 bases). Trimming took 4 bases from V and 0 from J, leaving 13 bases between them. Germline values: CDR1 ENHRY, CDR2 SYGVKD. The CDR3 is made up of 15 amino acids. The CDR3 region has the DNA TGTGCCATCAGTGCGACAGCCCAAAGCTCCTACGAGCAGTACTTC. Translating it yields CAISATAQSSYEQYF.

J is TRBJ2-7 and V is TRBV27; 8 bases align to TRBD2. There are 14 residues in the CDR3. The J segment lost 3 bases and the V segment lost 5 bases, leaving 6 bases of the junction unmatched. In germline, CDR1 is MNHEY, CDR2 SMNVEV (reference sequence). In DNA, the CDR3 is TGTGCCAGCAGTACCGGGAGGGCCAGCTACGAGCAGTACTTC. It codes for CASSTGRASYEQYF.

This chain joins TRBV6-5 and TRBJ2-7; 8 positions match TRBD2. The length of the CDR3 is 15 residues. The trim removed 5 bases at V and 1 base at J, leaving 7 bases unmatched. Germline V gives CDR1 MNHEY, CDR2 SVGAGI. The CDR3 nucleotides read TGTGCCAGCAGTCTAAAGCGGGGGAGTTCCTACGAGCAGTACTTC. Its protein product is CASSLKRGSSYEQYF.

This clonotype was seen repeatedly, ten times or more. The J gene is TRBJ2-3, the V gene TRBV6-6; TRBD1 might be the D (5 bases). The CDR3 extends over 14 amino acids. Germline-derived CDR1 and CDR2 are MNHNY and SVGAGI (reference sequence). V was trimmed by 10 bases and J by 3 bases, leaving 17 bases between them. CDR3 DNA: TGTGCCATCGTCGACAGCCATACGACAGATACGCAGTATTTT. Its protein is CAIVDSHTTDTQYF.

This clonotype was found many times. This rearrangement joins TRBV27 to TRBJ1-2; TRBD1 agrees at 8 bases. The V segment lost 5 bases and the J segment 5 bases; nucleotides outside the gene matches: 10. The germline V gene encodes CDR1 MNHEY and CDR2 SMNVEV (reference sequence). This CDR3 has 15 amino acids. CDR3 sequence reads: CASSLTKGQGYGYTF. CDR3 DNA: TGTGCCAGCAGTCTTACTAAAGGACAGGGATATGGCTACACCTTC.

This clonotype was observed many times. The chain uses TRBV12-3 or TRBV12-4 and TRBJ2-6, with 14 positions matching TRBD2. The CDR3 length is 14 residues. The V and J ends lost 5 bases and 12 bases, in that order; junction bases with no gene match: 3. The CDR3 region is CASSPGLAGVVLTF. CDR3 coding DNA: TGTGCCAGCAGTCCGGGACTAGCGGGGGTCGTCCTGACTTTC.

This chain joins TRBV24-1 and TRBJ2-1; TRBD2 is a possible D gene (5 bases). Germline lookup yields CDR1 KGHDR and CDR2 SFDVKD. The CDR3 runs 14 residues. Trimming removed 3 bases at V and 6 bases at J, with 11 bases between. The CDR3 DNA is TGTGCCACCAGTGATACGAGGGATCTCAATGAGCAGTTCTTC. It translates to CATSDTRDLNEQFF.

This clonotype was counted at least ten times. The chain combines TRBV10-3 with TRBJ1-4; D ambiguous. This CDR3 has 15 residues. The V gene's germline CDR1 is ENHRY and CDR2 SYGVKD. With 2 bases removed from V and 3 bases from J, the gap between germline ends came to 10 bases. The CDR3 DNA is TGTGCCATCAGTGAGAGGGAAGGAGCTAATGAAAAACTGTTTTTT. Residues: CAISEREGANEKLFF.

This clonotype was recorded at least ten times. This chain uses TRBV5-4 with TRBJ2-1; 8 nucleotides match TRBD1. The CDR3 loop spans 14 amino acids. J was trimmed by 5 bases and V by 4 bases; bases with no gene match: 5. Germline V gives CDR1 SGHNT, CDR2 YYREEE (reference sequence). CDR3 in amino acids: CASSVAGQDNEQFF. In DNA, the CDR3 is TGTGCCAGCAGCGTCGCGGGACAGGACAATGAGCAGTTCTTC.

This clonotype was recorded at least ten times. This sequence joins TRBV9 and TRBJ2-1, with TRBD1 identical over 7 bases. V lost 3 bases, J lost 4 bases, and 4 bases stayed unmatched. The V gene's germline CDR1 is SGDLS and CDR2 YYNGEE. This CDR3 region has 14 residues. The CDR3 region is CASSETGFYNEQFF. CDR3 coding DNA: TGTGCCAGCAGCGAGACAGGGTTTTACAATGAGCAGTTCTTC.